The entry below gives a single T cell receptor beta chain sequence along with its context. Its antigen remains unidentified. This sample was included in a study of blood T cells in healthy people across ages. Study-level findings and limits: Naive and antigen-experienced cells could not be conclusively compared, given unsorted PBMCs.

Then a second PCR, running roughly 7 to 12 cycles, was carried out with a sample-barcoded 5' primer and a J-beta primer mix. Each cDNA molecule was tagged by a template-switch adaptor that had 12 random nucleotides. Via MiXCR, TCRdb re-called the 5' RACE reads, giving one row per CDR3 protein. The table has about 1.5 million distinct CDR3 sequences, 42% seen once. The CDR3 is 17 amino acids. CDR1 and CDR2 from the germline V gene are SQVTM and ANQGSEA. V dropped 5 bases and J dropped 5; count of bases not matched to a gene: 17. The individuals who served as donors were healthy Caucasians living in Russia, aged roughly 6 to 90. Each sample provided at least 5.5 micrograms of extracted total RNA.

The chain is built from TRBV29-1 and TRBJ2-3, with 9 nucleotides matching TRBD1. The sequence was obtained from a young woman in good health. Input material: blood. CDR3 in amino acids: CSVRTYPGQGGGDTQYF. For the CDR3, the DNA is TGCAGCGTTCGAACTTACCCGGGACAGGGAGGAGGAGATACGCAGTATTTT.